Sequencing of this T cell receptor beta chain was carried out in a study of blood T cell repertoires in COVID-19 (dated by TCRdb to 2018 to 2021). Study-level background: The collaborator samples originated in the United States, Italy and Spain and spanned the acute and convalescent phases of COVID-19. The material from the prospective study consisted of cDNA or gDNA derived from T cells, B-cell-depleted T cells, or PBMCs. Subjects who had been exposed to COVID-19, were actively infected with it, or had recovered from it provided the deeply sampled blood TCRbeta repertoires that made up the dataset. The repertoires were made available in a free public database intended to serve as a resource for research on the immune response to SARS-CoV-2. The samples were drawn from the first 160 participants of the ongoing ImmuneRACE study and from 1,254 subjects provided by 6 global collaborators. Sample metadata almost always included a de-identified subject ID, COVID-19 status, age in years and sex. Where available, HLA class I and class II types were taken from metadata supplied by the sample provider and were not determined by assay-based typing.

Points on this clone: Its target antigen remains unknown. One base away there is no much larger clone; base qualities are not given.

General study outcomes and caveats: Clinical and demographic metadata were provided uncurated, with the amount varying by source and participant.

Each collaborating institution followed its own protocols to collect whole blood in K2EDTA tubes. Collaborator samples were shipped for TCRbeta analysis as frozen whole blood, isolated PBMCs, or DNA extracted from either sample type. Spanning cysteine to phenylalanine, the CDR3 consists of 14 amino acids. The DNA shown is the 42-base CDR3, in frame from base 1. Germline trimming: 5 bases from V, 8 bases from J; junction bases outside gene matches: 6. The germline V gene sets CDR1 to SGHTA and CDR2 to FQGNSA. The immunoSEQ Assay, a bias-controlled multiplex PCR, was used to amplify TCRbeta CDR3 regions from genomic DNA. As for the authors' bioinformatics: Nucleated cell counts per sample were estimated from amplification of reference gene primers within the assay. To quantify the absolute abundance of each unique TCRbeta CDR3 rearrangement, sequence reads were collapsed and filtered. For each sample, productive Simpson clonality was calculated as the square root of Simpson's diversity index over productive rearrangements. The immuneACCESS repertoire file appears here via TCRdb, limited to in-frame rearrangements. These files lack a portion of the clones; in checked studies, under half of the deficit traces to unresolved V genes, and the cause of the others is not known. D and trimming were read from the DNA, whereas the V and J calls and clone size are those reported in that table. The sample includes under 170,000 clones, with roughly 82% observed a single time. Around 2.2% of the sample rests with the top ten.

Sequenced: peripheral blood. The sequence came from a man in his 70s with acute or convalescent COVID-19. The sequence is built from TRBV7-2 and TRBJ2-1, and 10 junctional nucleotides match TRBD2. At the DNA level, the sequence is TGTGCCAGCAGCCTGAGCGGGGGGGCTGATGAGCAGTTCTTC. It translates as CASSLSGGADEQFF.